The TCR beta chain described here comes from a study of regulatory T cells in long-lasting Graves disease. As for time point: persistent/refractory GD, antithyroid drugs over 5 years with positive TRAb. After RNA was extracted from PBMCs, the TCR library was made from it. In building TCR beta libraries, iRepertoire HTBI primers were used together with Arm-PCR of CDR3 regions. MiXCR, applied by TCRdb to the multiplex PCR reads, yields one record per CDR3 protein. The sample has fewer than 600,000 distinct CDR3 sequences, roughly 22% seen once; the top ten hold 10% to 15%. Trimming stripped 4 bases from V and 1 base from J, with 8 bases between. CDR1 is ENHRY, CDR2 SYGVKD, per germline. The CDR3 is made up of 14 amino acids.

Sequencing was performed on peripheral blood mononuclear cells (PBMCs), taken when the disease was refractory, from a patient treated with antithyroid drugs. The source is a female donor with Graves disease. The rearrangement links TRBV10-3 to TRBJ1-5; the D gene is possibly TRBD1 (5 bases). As DNA, the CDR3 is TGTGCCATCAGTGGGGGGGAGAGCAATCAGCCCCAGCATTTT. Its translation: CAISGGESNQPQHF.